The T cell receptor beta chain under discussion was sequenced for a study of T cells in Graves' hyperthyroidism and ophthalmopathy (dated by TCRdb to about 2019). In the study overall: Peripheral blood was sampled at the time of initial diagnosis, prior to any treatment. To identify TCR V-J signatures that set the groups apart, the researchers used a discovery cohort of approximately 98 patients, made up of around 42 with Graves' ophthalmopathy and 57 with stable Graves' hyperthyroidism. An independent validation cohort of under 20 hyperthyroidism patients and about 16 patients who later progressed to ophthalmopathy tested prospective prediction of ophthalmopathy. For training and testing, the roughly 100 patients in the discovery cohort were randomly divided in a 7:3 ratio. The study also compared thyroid tissue and blood T-cell repertoires from roughly six Graves' hyperthyroidism patients. Once sampling was done, hyperthyroidism patients were given methimazole at a starting dose of 30 mg daily, whereas ophthalmopathy patients were given high-dose intravenous methylprednisolone. TCR Vbeta CDR3 sequencing of some 140 peripheral blood samples (roughly 41 ophthalmopathy, 75 hyperthyroidism and roughly 17 progressor patients) is reported in the paper.

Sequences MNHNS (CDR1) and SASEGT (CDR2) are obtained from the germline V gene. Spanning cysteine to phenylalanine, the CDR3 consists of 12 amino acids. Kept here is only the CDR3 DNA, which spans 36 bases and is read in frame from base 1. V lost 6 bases and J lost 4 bases; the stretch between them is 9 bases long. The TCR beta CDR3 regions were amplified from the RNA transcripts. A first-round RT-PCR of the TCR CDR3 used the HTBI primer set with the Qiagen OneStep RT-PCR kit. A second multiplex PCR round built the libraries, followed by size selection and purification. Sequencing of the libraries was done on an Illumina HiSeq2000 using paired-end 100 bp reads. Per the source publication's procedure: Raw data were processed with SOAPnuke, discarding reads with adapters, uncalled bases, mean Phred below 15, or no exact constant-primer or identifier match. COPE v1.2.5 was used to merge high-quality paired reads, and clonotypes were defined as unique nucleotide sequences. MiTCR v1.1 was used to align the clonotypes against IMGT TRBV, TRBD and TRBJ reference segments. The analysis included only V-J combinations with a frequency above 0.0001, which together covered 99% to 99.2% of the repertoires. The TCS score was defined as F50 (clonal expansion) divided by E x V (chaos), with BLOSUM62-based TCRdist calculated between CDR3 peptides within each V-J. Welch's t-statistics and random forest reduced around 550 V-J features to under 15, which were used in a naive Bayes classifier (R e1071). The raw public data were reprocessed by TCRdb itself: fastp quality trimming at Q25, MiXCR clonotype calling, in-frame beta chains only. One record per CDR3 amino acid sequence lists the most common genes and DNA. The V and J calls and clone size come from TCRdb's table, not from the authors' own analysis. The sample table lists about 270,000 distinct CDR3 sequences, 22% of them with a count of one. Jointly, the top ten make up around two thirds of the sample.

In the ophthalmopathy patients, disease was moderately to severely active, with a Clinical Activity Score of 3 or more, a NOSPECS grade of 4 or more, and a duration of less than 3 months. Patients with uncontrolled infections, other autoimmune diseases, pregnancy or lactation were excluded. Diagnoses were established on the basis of clinical symptoms, serum thyroxine and TRAb, thyroid ultrasound, and orbital computed tomography. Ficoll-Paque density gradient centrifugation was used to isolate PBMCs from 8.5 to 10 ml of fresh peripheral blood. Total RNA was extracted using Trizol reagent, and RNA quality was assessed on an Agilent 2100 Bioanalyzer. This clonotype showed up many times. Its antigen remains undetermined. Per-base qualities were not stored, and no clone one base away is much larger. Broader findings and caveats from the paper: Blood samples also contained most of the expanded thyroid clonotypes (frequency above 0.001), which suggests that blood repertoires may reflect thyroid immune responses. No statistical method was used to fix the sample size in advance, and group allocation was not hidden from the investigators. In cross-validation, a model built on a 13 V-J signature told ophthalmopathy apart from stable hyperthyroidism with approximately 90% sensitivity and around 81% specificity, and in testing the same model reached 80%/75%. In validation, the model predicted progression to ophthalmopathy with roughly 70% sensitivity and approximately 74% specificity, a median of around six months before onset.

The chain is assembled from TRBV6-1 and TRBJ1-1, with no D gene named confidently. The receptor was derived from a man younger than 45 with Graves' ophthalmopathy. Sequencing was done on a sample of blood. The bases read TGTGCCAGCAGGGGGAGGGCCACTGAAGCTTTCTTT. Its protein product is CASRGRATEAFF.